Reported below is one T cell receptor beta chain. The sample belongs to a study of blood T cell repertoires in COVID-19. Study overall: The samples span acute and convalescent COVID-19 from the United States, Italy and Spain.

Original processing notes: The authors estimated nucleated cell counts from reference gene primer amplification. Clones were sequenced by immunoSEQ multiplex PCR, and TCRdb holds only the in-frame ones, with some missing. V, J and clone size are taken as reported in that table, and D and trimming were inferred from the DNA itself. This sample has about 260,000 clones, with about 89% found just once. The CDR3 runs to 15 residues. Germline CDR1 WSHSY, CDR2 SAAADI. V lost 6 bases to trimming and J lost 6 bases, with 18 bases between them. The gene calls are TRBV10-2 and TRBJ2-1; D possibly corresponds to TRBD1 (7 bases). The material sequenced was peripheral blood. The sequence derives from a man aged 40-49 years who had recovered from COVID-19. CDR3 residues: CASSLGGGRGNEQFF. The CDR3 DNA is TGCGCCAGCAGCCTTGGAGGGGGCAGGGGCAATGAGCAGTTCTTC.